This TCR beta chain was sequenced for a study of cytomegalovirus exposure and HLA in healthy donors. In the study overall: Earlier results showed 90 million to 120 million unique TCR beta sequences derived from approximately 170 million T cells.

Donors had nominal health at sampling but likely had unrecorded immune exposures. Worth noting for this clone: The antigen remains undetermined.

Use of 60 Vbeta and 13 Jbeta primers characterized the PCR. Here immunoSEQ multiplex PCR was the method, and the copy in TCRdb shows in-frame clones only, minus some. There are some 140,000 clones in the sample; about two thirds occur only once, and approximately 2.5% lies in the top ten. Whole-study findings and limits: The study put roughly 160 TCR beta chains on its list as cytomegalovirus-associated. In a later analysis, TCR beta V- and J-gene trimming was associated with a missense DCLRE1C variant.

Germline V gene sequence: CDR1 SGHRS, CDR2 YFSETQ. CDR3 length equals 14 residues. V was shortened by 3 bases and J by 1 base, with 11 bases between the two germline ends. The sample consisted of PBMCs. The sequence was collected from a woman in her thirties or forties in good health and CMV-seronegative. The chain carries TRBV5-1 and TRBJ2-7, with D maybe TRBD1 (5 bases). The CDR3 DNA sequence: TGCGCCAGCAGCTCGTCCAGGGCTTCCTACGAGCAGTACTTC. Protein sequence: CASSSSRASYEQYF.